These 23 T cell receptor beta chains originate from one sample sequenced in a study of a mutant IDH1 vaccine in newly diagnosed glioma. Some clones are missing from TCRdb's copy, which holds only in-frame ones; the method was immunoSEQ multiplex PCR. Among 45,000 to 60,000 clones, more than 70% were seen once, and the ten largest hold around 5.2%. Antigens for these TCRs are unknown. Time point described: week 5, during vaccination. Doses of 300 ug of mutant IDH1 20-mer peptide were given with topical imiquimod. The starting material was PBMCs, obtained from a glioma patient whose treatment included an IDH1 peptide vaccine. These receptors were obtained from a man between 45 and 60 years old with glioma.

The chain carries TRBV6-1 and TRBJ2-3; TRBD1 aligns across 9 bases. This CDR3 has 15 residues. Germline V gene sequence: CDR1 MNHNS, CDR2 SASEGT. The V gene end was trimmed by 7 bases and the J gene end by 9 bases; junction bases not matched to a gene: 14. The CDR3 loop is CASIRPGQGYATQYF. The DNA of the CDR3 is TGTGCCAGCATTCGACCGGGACAGGGATACGCAACGCAGTATTTT.

This rearrangement joins TRBV19 to TRBJ2-2; TRBD1 might be the D (6 bases). Per germline, CDR1 LNHDA and CDR2 SQIVND (reference sequence). This CDR3 has 14 amino acids. The V end lost 4 bases, the J end lost 4 bases, and 10 bases lay between the germline ends. CDR3 coding DNA: TGTGCCAGTAGTACAACAGGGTTCACCGGGGAGCTGTTTTTT. Translated, it gives CASSTTGFTGELFF. The full variable domain, in which reference TRBV19 and TRBJ2-2 provide the parts outside the CDR3, is DGGITQSPKYLFRKEGQNVTLSCEQNLNHDAMYWYRQDPGQGLRLIYYSQIVNDFQKGDIAEGYSVSREKKESFPLTVTSAQKNPTAFYLCASSTTGFTGELFFGEGSRLTVL.

This clone has only a few counts. This sequence joins TRBV4-1 and TRBJ2-4; TRBD2 matches 13 bases. The V gene end was trimmed by 4 bases and the J gene end by 10 bases; junction bases not matched to a gene: 7. This CDR3 comprises 15 residues. Germline CDR1 MGHRA, CDR2 YSYEKL. CDR3 coding DNA: TGCGCCAGCAGCCCTACTAGCGGGGGGGCTGGGATTCAGTACTTC. This codes for CASSPTSGGAGIQYF.

The chain carries TRBV5-5 and TRBJ2-5, with D perhaps TRBD1 (5 bases). Germline V gene sequence: CDR1 SGHKS, CDR2 YYEKEE (reference sequence). Trimming shortened V by 4 bases and J by 1 base, and 8 bases separated the two germline ends. This CDR3 is 13 amino acids long. The CDR3 spells CASSLTAQETQYF. DNA for the CDR3: TGTGCCAGCAGCCTGACAGCCCAAGAGACCCAGTACTTC.

This rearrangement joins TRBV10-3 to TRBJ2-2, with 8 bases identical to TRBD1. Losses at the gene ends were 10 bases for V and 0 bases for J; bases not matched to a gene: 4. The CDR3 has 14 amino acids. Germline CDR1 ENHRY, CDR2 SYGVKD. DNA for the CDR3: TGTGCCACCCGGGACAGGACGAACACCGGGGAGCTGTTTTTT. Its translation is CATRDRTNTGELFF.

J is TRBJ2-2 and V is TRBV5-1, with D maybe TRBD1 (5 bases). The CDR3 is 15 amino acids. Deletions cut 0 bases from V and 5 bases from J, with 11 bases between. Per the germline V gene, CDR1 is SGHRS and CDR2 is YFSETQ. The CDR3 loop is CASSLGQGGTGELFF. In DNA form, the CDR3 reads TGCGCCAGCAGCTTGGGTCAGGGTGGAACCGGGGAGCTGTTTTTT.

This rearrangement joins TRBV2 to TRBJ2-1; 11 nucleotides line up with TRBD1. Germline CDR1 and CDR2: SNHLY and FYNNEI. The trim removed 10 bases at V and 4 bases at J, leaving 12 bases unmatched. There are 16 residues in the CDR3. In nucleotides, the CDR3 is TGTGCCACCCAGGACAGGGGGCATCCCCCGTACAATGAGCAGTTCTTC. Its protein is CATQDRGHPPYNEQFF.

The rearrangement uses TRBV28 and TRBJ1-1; perhaps TRBD1 as D (5 bases). The V gene's germline CDR1 is MDHEN and CDR2 SYDVKM. V was clipped by 1 base and J by 6 bases, with 9 bases between them. The CDR3 has 13 amino acids. The CDR3 reads CASSLLLGAEAFF. In DNA, the CDR3 is TGTGCCAGCAGTTTATTATTGGGGGCTGAAGCTTTCTTT.

This chain links TRBV6-1 with TRBJ1-5; D remains unclear. Germline CDR1 MNHNS, CDR2 SASEGT. Trimming took off 1 base at V and 7 bases at J, with 8 bases between the two ends. The CDR3 consists of 13 residues. The CDR3 loop reads CASSEGLGQPQHF. The CDR3 DNA reads TGTGCCAGCAGTGAAGGACTGGGGCAGCCCCAGCATTTT.

The chain is built from TRBV27 and TRBJ2-7; D not resolved. With 6 bases removed from V and 1 base from J, the gap between germline ends came to 16 bases. This CDR3 is 15 amino acids long. Germline V gene sequence: CDR1 MNHEY, CDR2 SMNVEV (reference sequence). The CDR3 DNA sequence: TGTGCCAGCAGGGCGGCACAGCCCACTTCCTACGAGCAGTACTTC. It yields the protein CASRAAQPTSYEQYF.

J is TRBJ2-2 and V is TRBV5-1; 9 nucleotides line up with TRBD2. Germline V gene sequence: CDR1 SGHRS, CDR2 YFSETQ. The CDR3 contains 16 residues. The J segment lost 5 bases and the V segment lost 4 bases, leaving 9 bases of the junction unmatched. Here the CDR3 reads CASSTEGLAGTGELFF. CDR3 in DNA: TGCGCCAGCAGCACCGAAGGTCTAGCGGGGACCGGGGAGCTGTTTTTT.

In nucleotides, the CDR3 is TGTGCCAGCTCATCCAGACACCAAGTTGAGACCCAGTACTTC. Residues: CASSSRHQVETQYF. The rearrangement links TRBV18 to TRBJ2-5; D uncertain. V lost 5 bases to trimming and J lost 5 bases, with 15 bases between them. CDR1 and CDR2 from the germline V gene are KGHSH and LQKENI. The CDR3 has 14 amino acids.

The chain joins TRBV27 to TRBJ1-1; tentative D call: TRBD1 (6 bases). Per the germline V gene, CDR1 is MNHEY and CDR2 is SMNVEV (reference sequence). V shed 4 bases and J shed 0 bases, with 9 bases lying between them. The CDR3 runs to 14 residues. Here the CDR3 reads CASSWTALNTEAFF. The CDR3 nucleotides are TGTGCCAGCAGTTGGACAGCCTTGAACACTGAAGCTTTCTTT.

The J gene is TRBJ2-7, the V gene TRBV27, with D possibly TRBD2 on 6 matching bases. V was clipped by 7 bases and J by 3 bases, with 16 bases between them. CDR3 length: 14 amino acids. The germline CDR1 and CDR2 sequences are MNHEY and SMNVEV (reference sequence). The CDR3 is CASKEEGLSYEQYF. CDR3 in DNA: TGTGCCAGCAAAGAAGAGGGACTGAGCTACGAGCAGTACTTC.

This chain links TRBV7-3 with TRBJ2-7, with D maybe TRBD1 (5 bases). Germline CDR1 reads SGHTA; CDR2 reads FQGTGA. Trimming removed 5 bases at V and 5 bases at J, with 16 bases between. This CDR3 region has 14 residues. This CDR3 reads CASSPQGSMNEQYF. The CDR3, as DNA: TGTGCCAGCAGCCCCCAGGGTAGCATGAACGAGCAGTACTTC.

The chain carries TRBV6-5 and TRBJ2-7; D might be TRBD1 (6 bases). The CDR3 has 14 residues. Germline CDR1 and CDR2: MNHEY and SVGAGI. V was cut by 6 bases and J by 2 bases, with 14 bases left in between. The DNA for the CDR3 is TGTGCCAGCAGCCCACAGGGCCAGACCTACGAGCAGTACTTC. Translated, it gives CASSPQGQTYEQYF.

The chain couples TRBV5-1 to TRBJ2-2; D is possibly TRBD1 or TRBD2 (5 bases each). The germline CDR1 and CDR2 sequences are SGHRS and YFSETQ. The CDR3 extends over 17 amino acids. The V and J ends lost 5 bases and 0 bases respectively, with 17 bases between them. CDR3 in amino acids: CASSSPGTLTNTGELFF. In DNA, the CDR3 is TGCGCCAGCAGTTCTCCCGGGACGCTAACGAACACCGGGGAGCTGTTTTTT. The full variable domain, with the rest looked up from reference TRBV5-1 and TRBJ2-2, is KAGVTQTPRYLIKTRGQQVTLSCSPISGHRSVSWYQQTPGQGLQFLFEYFSETQRNKGNFPGRFSGRQFSNSRSEMNVSTLELGDSALYLCASSSPGTLTNTGELFFGEGSRLTVL.

The chain uses TRBV10-3 and TRBJ1-1; 10 bases align to TRBD1. This CDR3 region has 14 residues. V trimming: 6 bases; J trimming: 6 bases; junction bases outside the gene matches: 7. Germline lookup yields CDR1 ENHRY and CDR2 SYGVKD. The CDR3, as DNA: TGTGCCATCAGAACCGGGACAGGGGTTTCTGAAGCTTTCTTT. It codes for CAIRTGTGVSEAFF.

The chain joins TRBV6-5 to TRBJ2-1; D perhaps matches TRBD2 (7 bases). The V end was cut by 7 bases, the J end by 9 bases, with 19 bases between. The CDR3 totals 14 residues. Germline V gene sequence: CDR1 MNHEY, CDR2 SVGAGI. This CDR3 is CASTLLLGGGEQFF. The CDR3 DNA sequence: TGTGCCAGCACCCTACTACTAGGGGGGGGTGAGCAGTTCTTC.

V gene TRBV4-1 combines with J gene TRBJ1-5; no firm D call. The V gene's germline CDR1 is MGHRA and CDR2 YSYEKL. The CDR3 is 14 amino acids. The germline V and J ends were trimmed by 3 bases and 7 bases, with 13 bases remaining between them. Written as DNA, the CDR3 is TGCGCCAGCAGCCAGGTCCCTGGCGTACAGCCCCAGCATTTT. Translation: CASSQVPGVQPQHF.

The V gene is TRBV7-8, the J gene TRBJ1-5; 7 nucleotides line up with TRBD1. With V trimmed by 1 base and J by 1 base, 4 bases remained unmatched. This CDR3 is built from 16 residues. CDR1 is SGHVS, CDR2 FQNEAQ, per germline. The CDR3 DNA is TGTGCCAGCAGCTTAGAAGGCAGGGGGAGCAATCAGCCCCAGCATTTT. Protein sequence: CASSLEGRGSNQPQHF. Complete variable domain (other parts from reference TRBV7-8 and TRBJ1-5): GAGVSQSPRYKVAKRGQDVALRCDPISGHVSLFWYQQALGQGPEFLTYFQNEAQLDKSGLPSDRFFAERPEGSVSTLKIQRTQQEDSAVYLCASSLEGRGSNQPQHFGDGTRLSIL.

This clone was seen a few times. This chain links TRBV6-1 with TRBJ1-1; TRBD1 might be the D (5 bases). Germline V gene lookup returns CDR1 MNHNS and CDR2 SASEGT. This CDR3 spans 13 amino acids. V was shortened by 4 bases and J by 3 bases, with 9 bases between the two germline ends. In DNA, the CDR3 is TGTGCCAGCAGTGTCGTAGGGGACACTGAAGCTTTCTTT. It is translated as CASSVVGDTEAFF.

The chain is built from TRBV9 and TRBJ1-1; 7 bases map to TRBD1. Germline V lookup: CDR1 SGDLS, CDR2 YYNGEE. The ends lost 3 bases at V and 6 bases at J; junction bases unmatched: 8. The CDR3 extends over 14 amino acids. The CDR3 nucleotides are TGTGCCAGCAGCGCCCGACAGGGCGGCGCTGAAGCTTTCTTT. Protein product: CASSARQGGAEAFF.